These 25 T cell receptor beta chains came from one sample sequenced in a study of T cell changes during pregnancy in multiple sclerosis. Using immunoSEQ multiplex PCR, the repertoire was profiled, and TCRdb retains in-frame clones only, with some absent. Among fewer than 85,000 clones listed, around nine tenths were seen once. Sample: peripheral blood, taken in the first trimester of pregnancy. All receptors derive from a female donor in good health, enrolled as a control in a pregnancy study.

V usage is TRBV28 and J usage is TRBJ1-5; unclear D gene. V lost 7 bases and J lost 3, with 13 bases in between. Germline loops: CDR1 MDHEN, CDR2 SYDVKM. This CDR3 is 14 amino acids long. The CDR3 is CASMGGSANQPQHF. The CDR3 region has the DNA TGTGCCAGCATGGGAGGTTCCGCCAATCAGCCCCAGCATTTT.

The V gene is TRBV6-5, the J gene TRBJ2-1; possible D gene TRBD1, 7 bases. This CDR3 is 15 amino acids long. The V end was cut by 6 bases, the J end by 8 bases, with 20 bases between. The germline V gene encodes CDR1 MNHEY and CDR2 SVGAGI. The CDR3 nucleotides are TGTGCCAGCAGCTCGGGGGCGAGGAGGGGGCATGAGCAGTTCTTC. This sequence encodes CASSSGARRGHEQFF.

V usage is TRBV18 and J usage is TRBJ2-1; D gene unclear. The CDR3 runs 11 residues. Germline V gives CDR1 KGHSH, CDR2 LQKENI. Trimming took 5 bases from V and 6 from J, leaving 5 bases between them. The CDR3: CASSGLNEQFF. CDR3 DNA: TGTGCCAGCTCAGGGCTCAATGAGCAGTTCTTC.

In this sample, this clone turned up once. A read error may account for a junction end that differs from germline. This chain connects TRBV2 to TRBJ2-7; 8 bases match TRBD2. The CDR3 sequence is 16 residues long. Looked up from germline, CDR1 is SNHLY and CDR2 is FYNNEI. The CDR3 reads CASSGLAGASSSEQYF. In DNA form, the CDR3 reads TGTGCCAGCAGTGGCCTAGCGGGTGCGTCCTCCTCCGAGCAGTACTTC.

This clone has only one observation. The J gene is TRBJ2-7, the V gene TRBV5-1, with TRBD2 matching over 10 bases. CDR3 length: 16 residues. Germline V lookup: CDR1 SGHRS, CDR2 YFSETQ. Losses at the gene ends were 4 bases for V and 1 base for J; bases not matched to a gene: 8. In DNA form, the CDR3 reads TGCGCCAGCAGCACGGTAGCGGGAGGAGGGTCCTACGAGCAGTACTTC. Amino acids: CASSTVAGGGSYEQYF.

The V and J genes are TRBV28 and TRBJ2-7; weak D call: TRBD2 (6 bases). The CDR3 has 11 amino acids. The germline V and J ends were trimmed by 7 bases and 7 bases, with 11 bases remaining between them. Germline values: CDR1 MDHEN, CDR2 SYDVKM. CDR3 residues: CASKLGGEQYF. CDR3 in DNA: TGTGCCAGCAAGCTCGGGGGAGAGCAGTACTTC.

V and J are TRBV27 and TRBJ2-7, with 9 bases fitting TRBD1. The CDR3 is made up of 15 amino acids. The V gene's germline CDR1 is MNHEY and CDR2 SMNVEV (reference sequence). V shed 3 bases and J 2 bases; nucleotides not matched to a gene: 5. CDR3 in DNA: TGTGCCAGCAGTTTCTCGGGACAGGGACCCTACGAGCAGTACTTC. Protein product: CASSFSGQGPYEQYF.

The chain links TRBV18 to TRBJ2-2, with 9 nucleotides matching TRBD2. V lost 5 bases to trimming and J lost 7 bases; unmatched junction nucleotides: 11. The CDR3 has 16 residues. Germline V gene data show CDR1 as KGHSH and CDR2 as LQKENI. The CDR3 DNA reads TGTGCCAGCTCATCCCGGACTAGCGCAATAGGCGGGGAGCTGTTTTTT. This encodes CASSSRTSAIGGELFF.

This chain connects TRBV5-1 to TRBJ2-7; TRBD2 agrees at 9 bases. The CDR3 extends over 16 amino acids. Germline loops: CDR1 SGHRS, CDR2 YFSETQ. V was clipped by 4 bases and J by 0 bases; unmatched bases: 8. The CDR3 DNA reads as TGCGCCAGCAGCCCGCAACTAGCGGGTCGCTCCTACGAGCAGTACTTC. Amino acids: CASSPQLAGRSYEQYF.

The V gene is TRBV2, the J gene TRBJ1-3; 7 bases align to TRBD1. V shed 5 bases, J shed 0 bases, and the junction held 22 bases outside the gene matches. From germline, CDR1 is SNHLY and CDR2 FYNNEI. The CDR3 length is 21 residues. The CDR3 protein is CASSPQRSGTAALSSGNTIYF. The CDR3 DNA follows: TGTGCCAGCAGTCCCCAGCGGTCCGGGACAGCAGCCCTTAGCTCTGGAAACACCATATATTTT.

This clone was observed a single time. The rearrangement uses TRBV2 and TRBJ2-7; 8 bases match TRBD2. CDR3 length equals 14 residues. The V segment lost 8 bases and the J segment 0 bases; nucleotides outside the gene matches: 6. Germline V gene sequence: CDR1 SNHLY, CDR2 FYNNEI. The CDR3 spells CASALAGLSYEQYF. CDR3 nucleotide sequence: TGTGCCAGCGCTCTAGCGGGTCTCTCCTACGAGCAGTACTTC.

The chain joins TRBV6-5 to TRBJ2-7, with a possible D match to TRBD2 (5 bases). This CDR3 is 12 amino acids long. V was cut by 5 bases and J by 6 bases, with 11 bases left in between. CDR1 and CDR2 (germline): MNHEY, SVGAGI. CDR3 in amino acids: CASSRGSGEQYF. In nucleotides, the CDR3 is TGTGCCAGCAGTCGGGGTTCCGGCGAGCAGTACTTC.

The gene calls are TRBV30 and TRBJ2-1; 9 bases match TRBD2. The junction had 6 bases not matched to a gene; V was cut back by 3 bases and J by 0 bases. The CDR3 length is 16 residues. Germline CDR1 is GTSNPN and CDR2 is SVGIG (reference sequence). DNA for the CDR3: TGTGCCTGGAGCCCAATTAGCGGGAGCTCCTACAATGAGCAGTTCTTC. This translates into CAWSPISGSSYNEQFF.

V usage is TRBV29-1 and J usage is TRBJ2-5, with D maybe TRBD1 (5 bases). The V gene lost 7 bases and the J gene lost 7 bases, with 25 bases spanning the gap. Germline V lookup: CDR1 SQVTM, CDR2 ANQGSEA. The CDR3 covers 15 residues. CDR3 sequence (DNA): TGCAGCGGGATACAGGAAGGGCCCAATTCGGGGACCCAGTACTTC. Residues: CSGIQEGPNSGTQYF.

The rearrangement joins TRBV27 to TRBJ2-5; 9 nucleotides agree with TRBD2. This CDR3 region has 17 residues. Germline-derived CDR1 and CDR2 are MNHEY and SMNVEV (reference sequence). With V trimmed by 0 bases and J by 1 base, 6 bases remained unmatched. The CDR3 spells CASSLSPGGRAQETQYF. CDR3 in DNA: TGTGCCAGCAGTTTATCCCCTGGCGGGAGGGCCCAAGAGACCCAGTACTTC.

This clone was recorded at least ten times. The chain employs TRBV6-1 and TRBJ1-6, with 7 bases identical to TRBD1. The CDR3 loop spans 14 amino acids. Per germline, CDR1 MNHNS and CDR2 SASEGT. V was clipped by 2 bases and J by 9 bases; unmatched bases: 4. In DNA form, the CDR3 reads TGTGCCAGCAGTGAAAATCAGGGGGGTTCACCCCTCCACTTT. Translating gives CASSENQGGSPLHF.

This sequence joins TRBV7-2 and TRBJ1-2, with a possible D match to TRBD1 (6 bases). Germline lookup yields CDR1 SGHTA and CDR2 FQGNSA. This CDR3 is built from 13 residues. The V and J ends lost 2 bases and 9 bases respectively, with 13 bases between them. The CDR3 loop reads CASSLSGEGRYTF. DNA of the CDR3: TGTGCCAGCAGCTTATCAGGGGAGGGTCGCTACACCTTC.

The gene calls are TRBV2 and TRBJ1-2, with D unclear. Looked up from germline, CDR1 is SNHLY and CDR2 is FYNNEI. The ends were cut back, 6 bases at V and 4 bases at J, with 12 bases in the middle. CDR3 length equals 13 residues. CDR3 loop: CASRSEGSYGYTF. In DNA, the CDR3 is TGTGCCAGCAGGAGCGAAGGATCCTATGGCTACACCTTC. The complete variable domain, with remaining parts taken from reference TRBV2 and TRBJ1-2, reads EPEVTQTPSHQVTQMGQEVILRCVPISNHLYFYWYRQILGQKVEFLVSFYNNEISEKSEIFDDQFSVERPDGSNFTLKIRSTKLEDSAMYFCASRSEGSYGYTFGSGTRLTVV.

CDR3 in DNA: TGTGCCAGCACCCCGTGGGGGGGCTACGAGCAGTACTTC. Protein: CASTPWGGYEQYF. The chain has TRBV6-1 and TRBJ2-7; 7 bases map to TRBD2. After removal of 7 bases from V and 3 bases from J, the junction contained 6 bases not matched to a gene. This CDR3 has 13 amino acids. The germline CDR1 and CDR2 sequences are MNHNS and SASEGT.

The chain uses TRBV28 and TRBJ1-1, with a possible D match to TRBD1 (5 bases). The CDR3 runs to 13 residues. Trimming removed 4 bases from V and 6 bases from J, with 12 bases in between. Germline V gene data show CDR1 as MDHEN and CDR2 as SYDVKM. The CDR3 reads CASSWQGQPEAFF. In nucleotides, the CDR3 is TGTGCCAGCAGTTGGCAGGGTCAGCCTGAAGCTTTCTTT.

The J gene is TRBJ2-7, the V gene TRBV15; 8 bases map to TRBD1. V shed 9 bases, J shed 6 bases, and the junction held 4 bases outside the gene matches. Per the germline V gene, CDR1 is LNHNV and CDR2 is YYDKDF (reference sequence). This CDR3 has 11 amino acids. The CDR3 sequence is CATRQGSEQYF. The CDR3 coding sequence is TGTGCCACGAGACAGGGGAGCGAGCAGTACTTC.

The V and J genes are TRBV14 and TRBJ2-5, with 9 bases lining up with TRBD1. Germline lookup yields CDR1 SGHDN and CDR2 FVKESK. The CDR3 extends over 16 amino acids. The J segment lost 1 base and the V segment lost 2 bases, leaving 5 bases of the junction unmatched. CDR3 DNA sequence: TGTGCCAGCAGCCAACGACCGGGACAGGGCCAAGAGACCCAGTACTTC. It is translated as CASSQRPGQGQETQYF.

The genes are TRBV14 and TRBJ2-7; D remains unclear. The CDR3 runs to 13 residues. V shed 1 base and J shed 4 bases, with 8 bases lying between them. Germline lookup yields CDR1 SGHDN and CDR2 FVKESK. DNA for the CDR3: TGTGCCAGCAGCCAAGTTCCCGTTTACGAGCAGTACTTC. Protein sequence: CASSQVPVYEQYF. Drawing the rest from reference TRBV14 and TRBJ2-7, the complete variable domain is EAGVTQFPSHSVIEKGQTVTLRCDPISGHDNLYWYRRVMGKEIKFLLHFVKESKQDESGMPNNRFLAERTGGTYSTLKVQPAELEDSGVYFCASSQVPVYEQYFGPGTRLTVT.

The chain joins TRBV6-4 to TRBJ2-3; no firm D call. In germline, CDR1 is MRHNA, CDR2 SNTAGT. The V gene lost 3 bases and the J gene lost 0 bases, with 7 bases spanning the gap. The CDR3 has 14 amino acids. The CDR3 DNA reads TGTGCCAGCAGTGAGAGAGCGAGCACAGATACGCAGTATTTT. Protein sequence: CASSERASTDTQYF.

The chain joins TRBV14 to TRBJ2-1; possible D gene TRBD2, 6 bases. V lost 1 base, J lost 2 bases, and 12 bases lay in between. Germline V CDR1 and CDR2: SGHDN, FVKESK. The CDR3 loop spans 16 amino acids. The CDR3 reads CASSQVAEGPYNEQFF. Written as DNA, the CDR3 is TGTGCCAGCAGCCAAGTCGCGGAGGGACCCTACAATGAGCAGTTCTTC.